This T cell receptor beta chain was retrieved from a study of blood T cell repertoires in COVID-19. CDR3 length equals 18 residues. From germline, CDR1 is LNHDA and CDR2 SQIVND (reference sequence). J was trimmed by 2 bases and V by 6 bases; bases with no gene match: 12. This table comes from immunoSEQ multiplex PCR, and its TCRdb copy is limited to in-frame clones, with some not included. The sample includes 300,000 to 450,000 clones, 85% to 90% seen only once; the top ten take 3%. The clonotype was recovered from a human donor in a cohort sampled during active COVID-19. The chain is built from TRBV19 and TRBJ2-5, with 13 bases lining up with TRBD2. Sequencing was carried out using peripheral blood. The CDR3 loop is CASSPREGLAGIQETQYF. CDR3 coding DNA: TGTGCCAGTAGCCCGCGAGAGGGACTAGCGGGGATACAAGAGACCCAGTACTTC.